This TCR beta chain comes out of a study of shared clonotypes between healthy human individuals. Points from the study as a whole: Genetic and exposure-history diversity was limited by the few donors.

This clone has a count of ten or more. Its antigen is as yet unknown. Repertoires were generated with immunoSEQ multiplex PCR, while TCRdb's copy carries only in-frame clones and drops some. The sample consists of around 750,000 clones, approximately 79% of them appearing once. Material for sequencing was memory CD4+ T cells sorted from blood. The subset denotes: CD45RA-negative fraction. The source of this sequence is a woman aged 25-40 years in good health.

DNA for the CDR3: TGTGCCAGCAGCCCCTCAGGCGGGGGCTACGAGACCCAGTACTTC. It is translated as CASSPSGGGYETQYF. V is TRBV9 and J is TRBJ2-5; maybe TRBD2 (7 bases). V was trimmed by 4 bases and J by 5 bases, leaving 18 bases between them. This CDR3 contains 15 residues. Germline CDR1 is SGDLS and CDR2 is YYNGEE.